This entry concerns a single T cell receptor beta chain. Its antigen is unidentified. This record belongs to a study of cytomegalovirus exposure and HLA in healthy donors. General study results and limits: The listing of roughly 160 TCR beta chains classed them as cytomegalovirus-associated.

Assay used: immunoSEQ multiplex PCR; TCRdb lists only in-frame clones, some missing. The sample lists about 120,000 clones, roughly 90% occurring once. V was shortened by 3 bases and J by 0 bases, with 8 bases between the two germline ends. The germline gives CDR1 SEHNR, CDR2 FQNEAQ (reference sequence). The CDR3 has 14 amino acids. The specimen was PBMCs. The V call is TRBV7-9, the J call TRBJ2-5; tentative D call: TRBD1 (5 bases). This clonotype originated in a woman aged 25-40 years in good health and CMV-seropositive. The DNA for the CDR3 is TGTGCCAGCAGCTTGGGCAGGGACCAAGAGACCCAGTACTTC. It encodes CASSLGRDQETQYF.